The entry below describes one T cell receptor beta chain. TCRdb recomputed calls from the RACE reads with MiXCR, one row per CDR3 protein. This repertoire shows about 200,000 distinct CDR3 sequences, approximately 24% found once; its top ten account for over 2%. The data are from a study of human T cells and chemical hapten exposure. This sample's time point: patch test 3, about 24 weeks after DPC sensitization. Described treatment: therapeutic diphenylcyclopropenone sensitization with weekly scalp DPC. CDR3 size: 13 residues. V shed 3 bases and J shed 5 bases, with 10 bases lying between them. Germline CDR1 SGHTA, CDR2 FQGNSA.

The sequencing here drew on whole blood, taken in connection with sensitization to the hapten diphenylcyclopropenone (DPC). The chain employs TRBV7-2 and TRBJ1-1, with D possibly being TRBD1 (6 bases). This TCR came from a woman in her thirties or forties with alopecia areata. Some clones in this sample may be carry-over from other donors' samples. The CDR3 loop is CASSFTGRTEAFF. CDR3 DNA: TGTGCCAGCAGCTTTACAGGGCGGACTGAAGCTTTCTTT.